A single sample gave rise to the 10 T cell receptor beta chains below, sequenced in a study of T cell responses to AZD1222 COVID-19 vaccine. Only in-frame clones appear in the TCRdb table, and some are missing; sequencing was by immunoSEQ multiplex PCR. Seen here are 87,000 or so clones, 70% to 90% observed once, and the top ten hold roughly 4%. Sequencing used peripheral blood, obtained on day 0 of AZD1222 vaccination. These TCRs come from an adult in good health.

With regard to this clone: At the DNA level, this CDR3 is encoded by other sequences in the same sample as well. This sequence joins TRBV5-1 and TRBJ1-5; TRBD1 matches at 7 bases. The CDR3 spans 14 residues. The V segment lost 4 bases and the J segment 1 base; nucleotides outside the gene matches: 2. Germline CDR1 is SGHRS and CDR2 is YFSETQ. The CDR3 protein is CASSLGQSNQPQHF. The DNA for the CDR3 is TGCGCCAGCAGCCTGGGACAGAGCAATCAGCCCCAGCATTTT.

The chain combines TRBV5-5 with TRBJ2-5; unclear D gene. Germline V CDR1 and CDR2: SGHKS, YYEKEE (reference sequence). The CDR3 is 14 amino acids. Between the trimmed V and J ends, which lost 2 bases and 2 bases, there was a span of 10 bases. The CDR3 loop reads CASSFRSPQETQYF. CDR3 nucleotide sequence: TGTGCCAGCAGCTTTCGGAGCCCACAAGAGACCCAGTACTTC. Based on the CDR3 plus reference TRBV5-5 and TRBJ2-5, the full variable domain is DAGVTQSPTHLIKTRGQQVTLRCSPISGHKSVSWYQQVLGQGPQFIFQYYEKEERGRGNFPDRFSARQFPNYSSELNVNALLLGDSALYLCASSFRSPQETQYFGPGTRLLVL.

This clone was found once. V and J are TRBV28 and TRBJ2-5; D might be TRBD2 (6 bases). The CDR3 sequence is 12 residues long. V gave up 8 bases and J gave up 1 base, with 8 bases separating them. Germline values: CDR1 MDHEN, CDR2 SYDVKM. CDR3 DNA: TGTGCCAGCCGTAGCGGCCAAGAGACCCAGTACTTC. Its translation is CASRSGQETQYF.

The V and J genes are TRBV6-1 and TRBJ1-5; TRBD1 might be the D (5 bases). Deletions cut 0 bases from V and 8 bases from J, with 11 bases between. This CDR3 spans 14 amino acids. Germline V gene sequence: CDR1 MNHNS, CDR2 SASEGT. The CDR3 is CASSEAGVGEPQHF. CDR3 sequence (DNA): TGTGCCAGCAGTGAAGCAGGGGTCGGGGAGCCCCAGCATTTT.

The chain employs TRBV11-2 and TRBJ2-7; D gene ambiguous. The V gene's germline CDR1 is SGHAT and CDR2 FQNNGV. The CDR3 runs to 13 residues. The V gene lost 3 bases and the J gene lost 2 bases, with 8 bases spanning the gap. The CDR3 sequence is CASSFRQTYEQYF. As DNA, the CDR3 is TGTGCCAGCAGCTTTAGGCAGACCTACGAGCAGTACTTC.

The gene calls are TRBV6-5 and TRBJ1-1; D remains unclear. CDR1 and CDR2 from the germline V gene are MNHEY and SVGAGI. The CDR3 runs to 13 residues. The ends were cut back, 2 bases at V and 1 base at J, with 5 bases in the middle. CDR3 nucleotide sequence: TGTGCCAGCAGTTACGTCGCGAACACTGAAGCTTTCTTT. Translating it yields CASSYVANTEAFF.

This clone was detected only a few times. The chain recombines TRBV20-1 with TRBJ2-6; no firm D call. The CDR3 sequence is 14 residues long. With 3 bases removed from V and 2 bases from J, the gap between germline ends came to 8 bases. In germline, CDR1 is DFQATT, CDR2 SNEGSKA (reference sequence). The CDR3 DNA reads TGCAGTGCTAGTGATCAACCTGGGGCCAACGTCCTGACTTTC. Its translation is CSASDQPGANVLTF.

The chain is built from TRBV7-8 and TRBJ2-1, with D perhaps TRBD2 (7 bases). Germline loops: CDR1 SGHVS, CDR2 FQNEAQ. The CDR3 covers 16 residues. V lost 7 bases and J 1 base, leaving 17 bases between the germline ends. The CDR3: CASMGGGGVSYNEQFF. The CDR3 nucleotides are TGTGCCAGCATGGGGGGCGGGGGCGTATCCTACAATGAGCAGTTCTTC.

The CDR3 reads CASSITGGTEAFF. For the CDR3, the DNA is TGTGCCAGCAGCATTACAGGGGGCACTGAAGCTTTCTTT. The rearrangement joins TRBV11-3 to TRBJ1-1; TRBD1 matches at 8 bases. Germline assignment: CDR1 SGHNT and CDR2 YENEEA. Trimming at V came to 5 bases and at J to 4 bases, leaving 3 bases not matched to a gene. CDR3 length: 13 residues.

The chain employs TRBV6-5 and TRBJ2-2; 7 bases align to TRBD2. CDR3 length: 15 amino acids. Germline V gives CDR1 MNHEY, CDR2 SVGAGI. After removal of 8 bases from V and 6 bases from J, the junction contained 12 bases not matched to a gene. The CDR3 nucleotides are TGTGCCAGCCGCACCGACCCGGGAGGATCCGGGGAGCTGTTTTTT. It specifies CASRTDPGGSGELFF.